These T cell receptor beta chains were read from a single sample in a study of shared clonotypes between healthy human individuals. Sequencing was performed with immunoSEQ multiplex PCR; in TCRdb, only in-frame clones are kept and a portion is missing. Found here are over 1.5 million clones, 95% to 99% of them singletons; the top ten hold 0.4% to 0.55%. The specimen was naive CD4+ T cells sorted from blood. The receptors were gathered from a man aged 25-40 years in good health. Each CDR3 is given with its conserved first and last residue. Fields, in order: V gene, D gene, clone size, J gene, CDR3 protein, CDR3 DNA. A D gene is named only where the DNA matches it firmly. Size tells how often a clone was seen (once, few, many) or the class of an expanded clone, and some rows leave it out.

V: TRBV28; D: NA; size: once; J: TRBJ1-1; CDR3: CASSYRGNTEAFF; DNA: TGTGCCAGCAGTTACCGGGGGAACACTGAAGCTTTCTTT
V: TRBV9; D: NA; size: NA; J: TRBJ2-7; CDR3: CASSPNSRQIYEQYF; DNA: TGTGCCAGCAGCCCAAACTCGAGACAGATCTACGAGCAGTACTTC
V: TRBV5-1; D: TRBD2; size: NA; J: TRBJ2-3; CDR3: CASSPPLAGSADTQYF; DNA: TGCGCCAGCAGCCCGCCCCTAGCGGGGAGTGCGGATACGCAGTATTTT
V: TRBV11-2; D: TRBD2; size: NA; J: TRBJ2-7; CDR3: CASRRIRASGSYEQYF; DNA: TGTGCCAGCAGGCGAATTCGGGCTAGCGGATCCTACGAGCAGTACTTC
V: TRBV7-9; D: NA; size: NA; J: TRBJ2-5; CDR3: CASSPSGAETQYF; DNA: TGTGCCAGCAGCCCTAGTGGGGCGGAGACCCAGTACTTC
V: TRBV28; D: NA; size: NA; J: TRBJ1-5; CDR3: CASSPTNNQPQHF; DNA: TGTGCCAGCAGCCCCACCAACAATCAGCCCCAGCATTTT
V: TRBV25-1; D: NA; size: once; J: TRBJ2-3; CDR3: CASSELGSTTDTQYF; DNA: TGTGCCAGCAGTGAATTAGGCAGTACCACAGATACGCAGTATTTT
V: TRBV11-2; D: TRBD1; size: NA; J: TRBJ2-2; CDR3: CASNPKTGAPNTGELFF; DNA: TGTGCCAGTAACCCAAAAACAGGGGCACCGAACACCGGGGAGCTGTTTTTT
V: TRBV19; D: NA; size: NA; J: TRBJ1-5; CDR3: CASSIGLGGIDQPQHF; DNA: TGTGCCAGTAGTATAGGGTTGGGAGGTATCGATCAGCCCCAGCATTTT
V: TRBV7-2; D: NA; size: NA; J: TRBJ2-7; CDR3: CASSSRGGSSYEQYF; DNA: TGTGCCAGCAGTTCCCGAGGAGGATCCTCCTACGAGCAGTACTTC
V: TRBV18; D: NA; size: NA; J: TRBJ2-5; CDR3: CASSPVSGAPETQYF; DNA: TGTGCCAGCTCACCGGTCTCGGGGGCCCCAGAGACCCAGTACTTC
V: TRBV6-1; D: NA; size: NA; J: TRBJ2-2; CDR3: CASSEMGYWELFF; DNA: TGTGCCAGCAGTGAAATGGGTTACTGGGAGCTGTTTTTT
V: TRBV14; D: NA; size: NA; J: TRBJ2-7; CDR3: CASSPLGGSGEQYF; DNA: TGTGCCAGCAGCCCCCTCGGGGGATCGGGCGAGCAGTACTTC
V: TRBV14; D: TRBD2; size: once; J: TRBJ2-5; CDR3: CASSQDLAGGQYF; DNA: TGTGCCAGCAGCCAAGATTTAGCGGGGGGCCAGTACTTC
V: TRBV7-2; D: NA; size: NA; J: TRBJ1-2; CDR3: CASSPRGNYGYTF; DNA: TGTGCCAGCAGCCCGAGGGGGAATTACGGCTACACCTTC
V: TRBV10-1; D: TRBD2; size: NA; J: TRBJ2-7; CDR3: CASSESGRAEEQYF; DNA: TGCGCCAGCAGCGAAAGCGGGAGGGCTGAAGAGCAGTACTTC
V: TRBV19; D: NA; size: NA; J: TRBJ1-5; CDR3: CASTDSEGQPQHF; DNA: TGTGCCAGTACCGACAGCGAGGGTCAGCCCCAGCATTTT
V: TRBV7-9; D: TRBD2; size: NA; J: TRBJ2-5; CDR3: CASSFVAGVEETQYF; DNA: TGTGCCAGCAGCTTTGTAGCGGGAGTTGAAGAGACCCAGTACTTC
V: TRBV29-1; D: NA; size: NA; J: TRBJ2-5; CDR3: CSVGATGGAGETQYF; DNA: TGCAGCGTCGGCGCGACGGGTGGGGCTGGGGAGACCCAGTACTTC
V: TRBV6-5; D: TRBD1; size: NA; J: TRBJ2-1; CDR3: CASKGADHVYNEQFF; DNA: TGTGCCAGCAAGGGGGCCGACCATGTATACAATGAGCAGTTCTTC
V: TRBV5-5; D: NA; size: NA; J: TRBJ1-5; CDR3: CASSLFAEFSNQPQHF; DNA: TGTGCCAGCAGCTTGTTCGCCGAATTTAGCAATCAGCCCCAGCATTTT
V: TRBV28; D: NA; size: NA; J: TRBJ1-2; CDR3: CASSGQNYGYTF; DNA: TGTGCCAGCAGCGGACAGAACTATGGCTACACCTTC
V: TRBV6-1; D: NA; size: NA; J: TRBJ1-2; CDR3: CASTTSFIINYGYTF; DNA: TGTGCCAGCACAACCAGTTTCATAATTAACTATGGCTACACCTTC
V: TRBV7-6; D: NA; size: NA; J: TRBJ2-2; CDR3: CASSLLTSLNTGELFF; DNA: TGTGCCAGCAGCTTACTAACTAGCTTAAACACCGGGGAGCTGTTTTTT
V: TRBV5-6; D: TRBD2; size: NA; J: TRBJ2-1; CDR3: CASQGSSGEYNEQFF; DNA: TGTGCCAGCCAAGGCTCTAGCGGGGAATACAATGAGCAGTTCTTC
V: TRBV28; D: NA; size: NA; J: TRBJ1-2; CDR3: CASSSRYRGGYTF; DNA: TGTGCCAGCAGTTCTCGATACCGGGGCGGCTACACCTTC
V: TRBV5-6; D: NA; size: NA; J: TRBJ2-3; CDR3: CASSSQTGKGTQYF; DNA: TGTGCCAGCAGCTCTCAAACAGGGAAGGGTACGCAGTATTTT
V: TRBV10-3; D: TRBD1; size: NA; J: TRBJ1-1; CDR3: CAITNTKGAGTEAFF; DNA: TGTGCCATCACCAACACGAAGGGGGCAGGTACTGAAGCTTTCTTT
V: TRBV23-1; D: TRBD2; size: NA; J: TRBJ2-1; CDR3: CASSQSLAGGQRGYNEQFF; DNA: TGCGCCAGCAGTCAATCACTAGCGGGAGGCCAAAGGGGGTACAATGAGCAGTTCTTC
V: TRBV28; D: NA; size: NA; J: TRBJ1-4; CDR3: CASSLSGVRGEKLFF; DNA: TGTGCCAGCAGTCTCTCGGGGGTACGAGGTGAAAAACTGTTTTTT
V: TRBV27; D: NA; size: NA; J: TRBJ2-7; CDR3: CASSLGGPRYEQYF; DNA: TGTGCCAGCAGTTTAGGGGGGCCCCGATACGAGCAGTACTTC
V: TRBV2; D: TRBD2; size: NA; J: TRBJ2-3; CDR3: CASTETSGGPTDTQYF; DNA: TGTGCCAGCACCGAGACTAGCGGGGGACCTACAGATACGCAGTATTTT
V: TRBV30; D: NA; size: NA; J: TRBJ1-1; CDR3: CAWGPGVGTEAFF; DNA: TGTGCCTGGGGTCCAGGGGTTGGTACTGAAGCTTTCTTT
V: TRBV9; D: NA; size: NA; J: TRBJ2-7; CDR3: CASSVEGGLTSYEQYF; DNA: TGTGCCAGCAGCGTAGAGGGGGGACTTACCTCCTACGAGCAGTACTTC
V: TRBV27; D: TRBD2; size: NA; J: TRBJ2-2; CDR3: CASSPKKVPGTSGSWANTGELFF; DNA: TGTGCCAGCAGCCCCAAGAAGGTGCCCGGGACTAGCGGGAGTTGGGCGAACACCGGGGAGCTGTTTTTT
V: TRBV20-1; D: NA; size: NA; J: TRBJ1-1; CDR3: CSAAPEAFF; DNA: TGCAGTGCTGCTCCTGAAGCTTTCTTT
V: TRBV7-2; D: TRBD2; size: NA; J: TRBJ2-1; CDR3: CASSLEVGRRYNEQFF; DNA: TGTGCCAGCAGCTTAGAGGTCGGGAGGAGGTACAATGAGCAGTTCTTC
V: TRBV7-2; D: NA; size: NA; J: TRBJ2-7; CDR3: CASSQVSSYEQYF; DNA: TGTGCCAGCAGCCAAGTCTCCTCCTACGAGCAGTACTTC
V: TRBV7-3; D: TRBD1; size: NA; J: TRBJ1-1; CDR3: CASSQGAEAFF; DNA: TGTGCCAGCAGCCAGGGGGCTGAAGCTTTCTTT
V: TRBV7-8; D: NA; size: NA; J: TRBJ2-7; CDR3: CASSAQGYEQYF; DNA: TGTGCCAGCAGCGCACAGGGTTACGAGCAGTACTTC
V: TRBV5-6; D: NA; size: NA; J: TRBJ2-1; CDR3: CASSLVPSPGNEQFF; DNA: TGTGCCAGCAGCTTGGTTCCTAGTCCGGGGAATGAGCAGTTCTTC
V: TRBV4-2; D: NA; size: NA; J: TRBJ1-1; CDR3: CASSLEVGPQVTLNTEAFF; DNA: TGTGCCAGCAGCCTAGAAGTGGGCCCACAGGTTACGCTGAACACTGAAGCTTTCTTT
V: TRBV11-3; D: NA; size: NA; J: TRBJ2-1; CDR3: CASSPHWILGDNEQFF; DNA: TGTGCCAGCAGCCCACACTGGATCCTTGGGGACAATGAGCAGTTCTTC
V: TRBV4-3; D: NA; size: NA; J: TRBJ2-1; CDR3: CASSQDPRKGRYNNEQFF; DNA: TGCGCCAGCAGCCAAGATCCCCGGAAGGGTCGTTATAACAATGAGCAGTTCTTC
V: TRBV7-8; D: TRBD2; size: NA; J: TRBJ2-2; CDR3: CASSYSGNSGELFF; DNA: TGTGCCAGCAGCTATAGCGGGAACTCCGGGGAGCTGTTTTTT
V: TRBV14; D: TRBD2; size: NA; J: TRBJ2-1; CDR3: CASSHPSRLAGVSNEQFF; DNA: TGTGCCAGCAGTCATCCCTCTCGACTAGCGGGAGTGTCTAATGAGCAGTTCTTC
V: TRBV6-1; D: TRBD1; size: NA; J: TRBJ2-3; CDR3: CASSPGTGPDTQYF; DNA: TGTGCCAGCAGTCCCGGGACAGGGCCAGATACGCAGTATTTT
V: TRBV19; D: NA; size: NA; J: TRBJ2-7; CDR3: CASSRTGGAGGEQYF; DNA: TGTGCCAGTTCCCGTACCGGCGGGGCTGGGGGCGAGCAGTACTTC
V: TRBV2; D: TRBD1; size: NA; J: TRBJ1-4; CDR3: CASHRGSIEKLFF; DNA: TGTGCCAGTCACAGGGGTTCGATTGAAAAACTGTTTTTT
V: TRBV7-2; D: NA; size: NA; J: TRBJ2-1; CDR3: CASSFDRRIYNEQFF; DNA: TGTGCCAGCAGCTTTGATCGCAGGATTTACAATGAGCAGTTCTTC
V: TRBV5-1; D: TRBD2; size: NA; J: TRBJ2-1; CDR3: CASSPRPGEGEQFF; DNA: TGCGCCAGCAGCCCCCGGCCCGGGGAGGGTGAGCAGTTCTTC
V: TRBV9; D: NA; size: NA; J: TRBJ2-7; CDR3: CASSVGGPPSYEQYF; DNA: TGTGCCAGCAGCGTAGGGGGGCCCCCCTCCTACGAGCAGTACTTC
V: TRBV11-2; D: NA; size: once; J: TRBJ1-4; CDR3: CASSPGQLRGKLFF; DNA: TGTGCCAGCAGCCCCGGGCAACTGAGGGGAAAACTGTTTTTT
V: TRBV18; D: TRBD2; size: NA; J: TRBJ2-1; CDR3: CASSPDLAGRADNEQFF; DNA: TGTGCCAGCTCACCAGACTTAGCGGGAAGGGCTGACAATGAGCAGTTCTTC
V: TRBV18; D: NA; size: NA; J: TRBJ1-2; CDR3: CASSPRDGYGYTF; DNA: TGTGCCAGCTCACCCCGGGACGGTTATGGCTACACCTTC
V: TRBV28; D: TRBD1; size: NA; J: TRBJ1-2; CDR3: CASSNDRAANYGYTF; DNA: TGTGCCAGCAGTAACGACAGGGCAGCTAACTATGGCTACACCTTC
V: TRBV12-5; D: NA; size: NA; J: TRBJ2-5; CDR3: CASGSMETQYF; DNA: TGTGCTAGTGGTTCGATGGAGACCCAGTACTTC
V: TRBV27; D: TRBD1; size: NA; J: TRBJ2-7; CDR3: CASTRTGKTYEQYF; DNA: TGTGCCAGCACTAGGACAGGGAAGACCTACGAGCAGTACTTC
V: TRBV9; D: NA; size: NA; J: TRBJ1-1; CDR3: CASSVAPEKNTEAFF; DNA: TGTGCCAGCAGCGTAGCCCCGGAGAAGAACACTGAAGCTTTCTTT